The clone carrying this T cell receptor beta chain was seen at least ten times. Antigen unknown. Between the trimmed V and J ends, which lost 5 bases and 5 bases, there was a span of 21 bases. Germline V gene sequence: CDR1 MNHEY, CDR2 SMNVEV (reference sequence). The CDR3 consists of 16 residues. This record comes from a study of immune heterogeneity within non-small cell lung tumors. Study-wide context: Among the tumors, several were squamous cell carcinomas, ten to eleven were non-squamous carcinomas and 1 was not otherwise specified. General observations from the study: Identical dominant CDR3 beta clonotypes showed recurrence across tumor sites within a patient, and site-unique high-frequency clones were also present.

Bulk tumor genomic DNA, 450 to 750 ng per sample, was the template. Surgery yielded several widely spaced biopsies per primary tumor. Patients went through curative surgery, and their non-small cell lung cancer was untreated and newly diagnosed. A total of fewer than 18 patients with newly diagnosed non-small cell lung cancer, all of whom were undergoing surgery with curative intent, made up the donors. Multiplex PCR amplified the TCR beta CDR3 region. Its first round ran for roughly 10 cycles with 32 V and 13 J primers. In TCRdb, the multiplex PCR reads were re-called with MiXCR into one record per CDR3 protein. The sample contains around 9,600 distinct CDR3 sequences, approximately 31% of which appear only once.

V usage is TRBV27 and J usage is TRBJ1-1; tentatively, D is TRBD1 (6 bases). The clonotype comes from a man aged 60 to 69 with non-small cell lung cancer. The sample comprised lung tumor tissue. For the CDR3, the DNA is TGTGCCAGCAGTCTTGGGGGGGGGCGACTGCGGACTGAAGCTTTCTTT. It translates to CASSLGGGRLRTEAFF.